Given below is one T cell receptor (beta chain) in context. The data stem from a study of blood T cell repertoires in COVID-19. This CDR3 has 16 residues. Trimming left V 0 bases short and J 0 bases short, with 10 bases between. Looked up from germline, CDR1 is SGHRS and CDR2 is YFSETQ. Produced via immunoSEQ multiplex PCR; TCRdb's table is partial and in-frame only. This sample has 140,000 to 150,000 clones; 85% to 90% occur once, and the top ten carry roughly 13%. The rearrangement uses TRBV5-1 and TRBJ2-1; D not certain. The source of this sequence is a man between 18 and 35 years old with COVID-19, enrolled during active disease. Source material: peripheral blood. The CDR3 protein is CASSLALGPSYNEQFF. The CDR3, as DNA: TGCGCCAGCAGCTTGGCCTTGGGCCCCTCCTACAATGAGCAGTTCTTC. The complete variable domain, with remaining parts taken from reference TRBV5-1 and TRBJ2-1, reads KAGVTQTPRYLIKTRGQQVTLSCSPISGHRSVSWYQQTPGQGLQFLFEYFSETQRNKGNFPGRFSGRQFSNSRSEMNVSTLELGDSALYLCASSLALGPSYNEQFFGPGTRLTVL.